This record looks at one TCR beta chain sequence and its context. The antigen remains unidentified. The data originate from a study of Tregs in tolerant kidney transplant recipients. Study context: Recipients received nonmyeloablative bone marrow transplants from related graft donors, with transient mixed chimerism. The study, taken as a whole, reports: Activated donor B cell expansion appeared to reveal the most relevant donor-specific TCRbeta repertoire. Tolerant patients' donor-specific Tregs expanded beyond overall Tregs, suggesting antigen-driven growth.

The repertoire was sequenced with immunoSEQ multiplex PCR; TCRdb's copy has only in-frame clones and lacks some. The sample comprises 85,000 to 100,000 clones, roughly 93% of which are singletons, and 0.46% rests with the top ten. Unmatched junction bases numbered 15, after V lost 7 bases and J lost 2 bases. CDR1 is ENHRY and CDR2 is SYGVKD in the germline V gene. The CDR3 totals 21 residues. The receptor was derived from a human donor who received a combined kidney and bone marrow transplant. Sample: CD4+ T cells from blood, taken before the transplant. The chain couples TRBV10-3 to TRBJ2-6; 15 nucleotides agree with TRBD2. This chain's CDR3 is CAIKRGSGLAGGAAGANVLTF. The CDR3 DNA follows: TGTGCCATCAAAAGGGGGAGCGGACTAGCGGGAGGGGCAGCTGGGGCCAACGTCCTGACTTTC.